One sample yielded the 11 T cell receptor beta chains listed below, sequenced in a study of vaccination and CD4 T cells after COVID-19. Their antigens are not known. Described treatment: roughly 10-day PBMC culture with coronavirus spike peptide pools or control peptides (ViraFEST assay). Sequence data for DNA of cultured CD4+ T cells were generated by the Oncomine TCR Beta short-read assay. A single record per CDR3 protein comes from TCRdb applying MiXCR to the PCR reads. The table records about 21,000 distinct CDR3 sequences, approximately 48% of them present only once. The sequenced material came from CD4+ T cells from blood, cultured in vitro. The source is a human donor who had recovered from COVID-19.

The chain joins TRBV7-8 to TRBJ1-1, with 7 bases identical to TRBD1. CDR3 size: 14 residues. The trim removed 3 bases at V and 5 bases at J, leaving 6 bases unmatched. Per the germline V gene, CDR1 is SGHVS and CDR2 is FQNEAQ. CDR3 amino acids: CASSFDRVMTEAFF. The CDR3 DNA is TGTGCCAGCAGCTTTGACAGGGTTATGACTGAAGCTTTCTTT.

This clonotype has just a few counts. This chain uses TRBV30 with TRBJ2-3; 8 nucleotides align to TRBD1. The V and J ends lost 2 bases and 5 bases, in that order; junction bases with no gene match: 9. Looked up from germline, CDR1 is GTSNPN and CDR2 is SVGIG (reference sequence). The CDR3 consists of 15 residues. CDR3 sequence reads: CAWSKGTGGRDTQYF. As DNA, the CDR3 is TGTGCCTGGAGTAAAGGCACAGGGGGGCGAGATACGCAGTATTTT.

This clonotype was observed a handful of times. V usage is TRBV7-9 and J usage is TRBJ1-1, with 7 bases matching TRBD1. The CDR3 length is 14 residues. From germline, CDR1 is SEHNR and CDR2 FQNEAQ (reference sequence). The trim removed 5 bases at V and 0 bases at J, leaving 3 bases unmatched. The CDR3, as DNA: TGTGCCAGCAGCGGGACAGAGTTGAACACTGAAGCTTTCTTT. This gives the protein CASSGTELNTEAFF.

The chain employs TRBV6-1 and TRBJ2-7, with TRBD2 as a possible D gene (6 bases). Trimming pared 2 bases from V and 0 bases from J, leaving 14 bases between. Germline assignment: CDR1 MNHNS and CDR2 SASEGT. The CDR3 extends over 16 amino acids. The CDR3 region is CASSEPGRGSSYEQYF. In DNA, the CDR3 is TGTGCCAGCAGTGAACCAGGGCGGGGAAGCTCCTACGAGCAGTACTTC.

This clonotype was observed a handful of times. The gene calls are TRBV12-3 or TRBV12-4 and TRBJ1-2, with D tentatively TRBD1 (5 bases). The CDR3 contains 12 residues. Trimming took off 4 bases at V and 5 bases at J, with 8 bases between the two ends. CDR3: CASSSGVYGYTF. In nucleotides, the CDR3 is TGTGCCAGCAGTTCGGGGGTATATGGCTACACCTTC.

This clonotype was counted a few times. The chain has TRBV7-2 and TRBJ1-2, with TRBD1 identical over 7 bases. Germline assignment: CDR1 SGHTA and CDR2 FQGNSA. The CDR3 is 13 amino acids. J was trimmed by 8 bases and V by 5 bases; bases with no gene match: 8. The chain's CDR3 is CASSPDRSIGYTF. The CDR3 DNA reads TGTGCCAGCAGCCCGGACAGGTCTATCGGCTACACCTTC.

This clonotype was observed a handful of times. The V and J genes are TRBV7-2 and TRBJ1-3; D is uncertain. The CDR3 is made up of 15 amino acids. Germline loops: CDR1 SGHTA, CDR2 FQGNSA. Deletions cut 5 bases from V and 0 bases from J, with 11 bases between. The chain's CDR3 is CASSGPASSGNTIYF. The CDR3 bases are TGTGCCAGCAGCGGGCCGGCGAGCTCTGGAAACACCATATATTTT.

The V gene is TRBV20-1, the J gene TRBJ2-1; D may be TRBD1 (6 bases). This CDR3 comprises 13 residues. Germline assignment: CDR1 DFQATT and CDR2 SNEGSKA (reference sequence). V lost 6 bases and J lost 0, with 9 bases in between. CDR3 bases: TGCAGTGCCCCGGACAGCTCCTACAATGAGCAGTTCTTC. Amino acids: CSAPDSSYNEQFF.

The chain joins TRBV7-9 to TRBJ1-4; D perhaps matches TRBD1 (5 bases). This CDR3 has 14 amino acids. Germline CDR1 SEHNR, CDR2 FQNEAQ (reference sequence). V shed 5 bases and J shed 5 bases, with 12 bases lying between them. The CDR3, as DNA: TGTGCCAGCAGCCTTGGGACCGTCAATGAAAAACTGTTTTTT. This codes for CASSLGTVNEKLFF.

As for this clonotype: A junction boundary mismatches the germline segment, possibly from a read error. The chain combines TRBV11-1 with TRBJ2-5, with 10 bases fitting TRBD1. This CDR3 is 19 amino acids long. Germline V lookup: CDR1 SGHAT, CDR2 FQDESV (reference sequence). The CDR3 DNA reads as TGTGCCAGCAGCTTAGCGTCCGGTATCAGAGACAGGGGGCGAGAGGCCCAGTACTTC. Its protein product is CASSLASGIRDRGREAQYF.

The gene calls are TRBV6-1 and TRBJ2-5, with 9 bases that match TRBD1. J gave up 5 bases and V 6 bases, and 10 bases lay outside the gene matches. The CDR3 has 15 residues. The germline gives CDR1 MNHNS, CDR2 SASEGT. CDR3 loop: CASSGVGQGEETQYF. The CDR3 DNA reads TGTGCCAGCAGCGGAGTGGGACAGGGAGAGGAGACCCAGTACTTC.